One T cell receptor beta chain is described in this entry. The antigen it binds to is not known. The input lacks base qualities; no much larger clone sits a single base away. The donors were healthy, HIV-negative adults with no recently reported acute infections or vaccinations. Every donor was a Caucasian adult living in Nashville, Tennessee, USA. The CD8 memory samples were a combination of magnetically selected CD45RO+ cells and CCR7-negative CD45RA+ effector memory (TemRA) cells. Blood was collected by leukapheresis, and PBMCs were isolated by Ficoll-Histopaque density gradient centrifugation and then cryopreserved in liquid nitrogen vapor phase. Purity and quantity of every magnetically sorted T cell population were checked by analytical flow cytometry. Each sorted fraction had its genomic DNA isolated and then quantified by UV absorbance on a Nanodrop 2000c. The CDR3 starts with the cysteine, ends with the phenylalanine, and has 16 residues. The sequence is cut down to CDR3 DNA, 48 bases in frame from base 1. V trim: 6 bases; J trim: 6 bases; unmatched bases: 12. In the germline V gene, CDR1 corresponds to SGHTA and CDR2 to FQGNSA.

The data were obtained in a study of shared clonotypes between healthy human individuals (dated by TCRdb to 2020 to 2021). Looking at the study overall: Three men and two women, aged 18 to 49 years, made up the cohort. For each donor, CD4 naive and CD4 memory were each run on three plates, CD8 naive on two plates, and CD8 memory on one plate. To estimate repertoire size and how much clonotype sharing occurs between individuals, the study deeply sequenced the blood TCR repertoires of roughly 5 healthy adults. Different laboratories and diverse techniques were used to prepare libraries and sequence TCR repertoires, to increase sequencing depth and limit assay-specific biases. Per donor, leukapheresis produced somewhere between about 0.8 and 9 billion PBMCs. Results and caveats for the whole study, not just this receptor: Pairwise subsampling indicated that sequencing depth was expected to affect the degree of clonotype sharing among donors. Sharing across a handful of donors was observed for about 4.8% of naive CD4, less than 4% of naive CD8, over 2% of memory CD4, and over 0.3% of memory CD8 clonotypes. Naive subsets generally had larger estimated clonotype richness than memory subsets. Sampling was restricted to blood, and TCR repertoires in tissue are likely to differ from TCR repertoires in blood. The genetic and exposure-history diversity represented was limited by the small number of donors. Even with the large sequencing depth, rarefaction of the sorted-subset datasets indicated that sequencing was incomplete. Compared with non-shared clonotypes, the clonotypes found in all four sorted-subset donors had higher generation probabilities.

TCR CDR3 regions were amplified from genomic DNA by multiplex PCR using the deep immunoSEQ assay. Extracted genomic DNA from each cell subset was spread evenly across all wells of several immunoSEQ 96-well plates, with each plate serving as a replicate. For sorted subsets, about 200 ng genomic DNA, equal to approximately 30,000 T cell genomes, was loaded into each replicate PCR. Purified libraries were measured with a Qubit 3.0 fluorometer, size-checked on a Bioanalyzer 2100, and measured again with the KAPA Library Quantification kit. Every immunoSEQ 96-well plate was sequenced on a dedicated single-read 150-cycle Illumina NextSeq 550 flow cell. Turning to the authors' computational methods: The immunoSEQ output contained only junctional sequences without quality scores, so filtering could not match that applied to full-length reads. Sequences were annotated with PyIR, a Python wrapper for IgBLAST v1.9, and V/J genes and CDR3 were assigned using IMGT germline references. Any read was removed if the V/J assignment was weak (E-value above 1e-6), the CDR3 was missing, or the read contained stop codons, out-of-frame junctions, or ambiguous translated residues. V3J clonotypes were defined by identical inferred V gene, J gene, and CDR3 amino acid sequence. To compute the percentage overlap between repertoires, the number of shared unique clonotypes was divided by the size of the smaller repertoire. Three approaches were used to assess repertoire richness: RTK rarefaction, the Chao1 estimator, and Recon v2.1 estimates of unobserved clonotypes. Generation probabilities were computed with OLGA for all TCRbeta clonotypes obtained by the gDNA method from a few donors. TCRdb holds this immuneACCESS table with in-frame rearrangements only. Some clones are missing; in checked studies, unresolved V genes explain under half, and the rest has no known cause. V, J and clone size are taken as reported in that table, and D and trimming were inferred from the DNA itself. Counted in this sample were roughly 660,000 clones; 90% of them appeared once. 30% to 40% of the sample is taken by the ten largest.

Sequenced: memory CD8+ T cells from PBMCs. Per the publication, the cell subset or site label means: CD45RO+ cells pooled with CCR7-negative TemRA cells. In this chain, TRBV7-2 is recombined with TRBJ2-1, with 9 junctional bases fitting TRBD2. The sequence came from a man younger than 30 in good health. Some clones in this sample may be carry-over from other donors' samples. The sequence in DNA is TGTGCCAGCAGGCCCAGAAGCGGGAGGACGTTCAATGAGCAGTTCTTC. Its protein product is CASRPRSGRTFNEQFF.